The 27 T cell receptor beta chains below all came from one sample that was sequenced in a study of T-cell reconstitution after alpha-beta-depleted transplantation in children. Preparing the TCRbeta library involved the use of unique molecular identifiers. Each CDR3 protein gets one entry after TCRdb re-called the PCR reads with MiXCR. Altogether about 610,000 distinct CDR3 sequences are present, over 9.5% being singletons, with the ten largest covering about 4%. The source material was PBMCs from the stem cell graft donor, sampled from the stem cell graft. The receptor set was obtained from a human donor who donated a stem cell graft to a child with acute myeloid leukemia.

This clonotype turned up a few times. This chain links TRBV11-2 with TRBJ2-1; 10 nucleotides match TRBD2. In germline, CDR1 is SGHAT, CDR2 FQNNGV. V lost 6 bases, J lost 1 base, and 12 bases stayed unmatched. This CDR3 contains 18 residues. CDR3 in DNA: TGTGCCAGCAGTGAGGGGGCTAGCGGGGGTGGATCCTACAATGAGCAGTTCTTC. It specifies CASSEGASGGGSYNEQFF.

The rearrangement links TRBV20-1 to TRBJ2-7; D is unclear. V was clipped by 3 bases and J by 0 bases, with 9 bases between them. The germline CDR1 and CDR2 sequences are DFQATT and SNEGSKA (reference sequence). CDR3 size: 13 residues. The CDR3 loop reads CSASSNPSYEQYF. The DNA for the CDR3 is TGCAGTGCTAGTTCCAACCCCTCCTACGAGCAGTACTTC.

The J gene is TRBJ2-1, the V gene TRBV2, with 11 positions matching TRBD2. V was pared by 2 bases and J by 1 base, with 4 bases of the junction left unmatched. This CDR3 comprises 17 residues. CDR1 and CDR2 from the germline V gene are SNHLY and FYNNEI. The DNA of the CDR3 is TGTGCCAGCAGTGAAAGGGCTAGCGGGAGGTCCTACAATGAGCAGTTCTTC. This translates into CASSERASGRSYNEQFF.

The chain combines TRBV6-2 or TRBV6-3 with TRBJ2-7; possible D gene TRBD1, 5 bases. The CDR3 has 13 amino acids. CDR1 MNHEY and CDR2 SVGEGT come from the germline V gene. Trimming stripped 6 bases from V and 4 bases from J, with 13 bases between. CDR3 loop: CASRPTVTYEQYF. CDR3 nucleotides: TGTGCCAGCAGACCGACAGTAACGTACGAGCAGTACTTC.

This clonotype was observed many times. The V gene is TRBV5-1, the J gene TRBJ2-1; 8 nucleotides match TRBD2. This CDR3 has 13 residues. Unmatched junction bases numbered 4, after V lost 4 bases and J lost 7 bases. CDR1 SGHRS and CDR2 YFSETQ come from the germline V gene. The CDR3 loop is CASSRIAGNEQFF. The CDR3 coding sequence is TGCGCCAGCAGCCGGATAGCGGGAAATGAGCAGTTCTTC.

V and J are TRBV20-1 and TRBJ2-2, with a tentative D call TRBD2 (6 bases). Germline-derived CDR1 and CDR2 are DFQATT and SNEGSKA (reference sequence). Trimming pared 0 bases from V and 5 bases from J, leaving 22 bases between. This CDR3 region has 18 residues. Written as DNA, the CDR3 is TGCAGTGCTAGAGATCGGAGTAGCGGTAGAGCTGGGACCGGGGAGCTGTTTTTT. Protein: CSARDRSSGRAGTGELFF.

This clonotype turned up a few times. The chain links TRBV20-1 to TRBJ2-5, with TRBD1 identical over 7 bases. Germline CDR1 reads DFQATT; CDR2 reads SNEGSKA (reference sequence). This CDR3 is built from 13 residues. V dropped 6 bases and J dropped 5; count of bases not matched to a gene: 9. CDR3 in DNA: TGCAGTGCGAAACAGGGGTTATGGGAGACCCAGTACTTC. This translates into CSAKQGLWETQYF.

This clonotype was seen repeatedly, ten times or more. This chain joins TRBV9 and TRBJ2-2, with a tentative D call TRBD1 (6 bases). The CDR3 is 14 amino acids. Trimming left V 6 bases short and J 0 bases short, with 9 bases between. CDR1 is SGDLS, CDR2 YYNGEE, per germline. This CDR3 is CASKTGSNTGELFF. The CDR3 DNA reads as TGTGCCAGCAAAACAGGGTCGAACACCGGGGAGCTGTTTTTT. Full variable domain (outside the CDR3, taken from reference TRBV9 and TRBJ2-2): DSGVTQTPKHLITATGQRVTLRCSPRSGDLSVYWYQQSLDQGLQFLIQYYNGEERAKGNILERFSAQQFPDLHSELNLSSLELGDSALYFCASKTGSNTGELFFGEGSRLTVL.

This clonotype was detected many times. The rearrangement links TRBV4-3 to TRBJ2-7, with 8 bases identical to TRBD2. This CDR3 comprises 15 residues. Germline V gene lookup returns CDR1 LGHNA and CDR2 YSLEER. Trimming at V came to 0 bases and at J to 3 bases, leaving 4 bases not matched to a gene. This CDR3 reads CASSQDSLAGYEQYF. CDR3 bases: TGCGCCAGCAGCCAAGATTCGCTAGCGGGCTACGAGCAGTACTTC.

V usage is TRBV4-2 and J usage is TRBJ2-7; D call uncertain. V was pared by 0 bases and J by 0 bases, with 12 bases between. The CDR3 contains 16 residues. The germline gives CDR1 LGHNA, CDR2 YNFKEQ. In DNA, the CDR3 is TGTGCCAGCAGCCAAGAGGGCTATTCTAGCTCCTACGAGCAGTACTTC. Translation gives CASSQEGYSSSYEQYF.

There are many counts of this clonotype. The chain combines TRBV7-8 with TRBJ2-2; the D is unclear. V was trimmed by 5 bases and J by 1 base, leaving 14 bases between them. Germline loops: CDR1 SGHVS, CDR2 FQNEAQ. CDR3 length: 16 amino acids. The CDR3 sequence: CASSPWVSGNTGELFF. DNA of the CDR3: TGTGCCAGCAGCCCATGGGTTTCGGGGAACACCGGGGAGCTGTTTTTT. Together with reference TRBV7-8 and TRBJ2-2, the CDR3 gives the full variable domain: GAGVSQSPRYKVAKRGQDVALRCDPISGHVSLFWYQQALGQGPEFLTYFQNEAQLDKSGLPSDRFFAERPEGSVSTLKIQRTQQEDSAVYLCASSPWVSGNTGELFFGEGSRLTVL.

The gene calls are TRBV21-1 and TRBJ2-1; TRBD2 is the table's D call, not checked against the DNA. TRBV21-1 is assigned pseudogene status. This CDR3 comprises 13 residues. Here the CDR3 reads CASGGASEDEQFF. The CDR3 DNA reads TGTGCCAGCGGAGGGGCTAGCGAGGATGAGCAGTTCTTC.

The CDR3 region is CASTLSNPKYEQYF. DNA for the CDR3: TGTGCCAGCACCCTGAGCAACCCCAAATACGAGCAGTACTTC. The chain recombines TRBV2 with TRBJ2-7, with D hard to call. The CDR3 sequence is 14 residues long. The ends were cut back, 7 bases at V and 4 bases at J, with 17 bases in the middle. CDR1 and CDR2 from the germline V gene are SNHLY and FYNNEI.

This clonotype was counted a few times. The chain uses TRBV28 and TRBJ2-7, with TRBD2 identical over 9 bases. This CDR3 comprises 18 residues. The ends lost 4 bases at V and 4 bases at J; junction bases unmatched: 17. From germline, CDR1 is MDHEN and CDR2 SYDVKM. This CDR3 reads CASSSKPYRGLATYEQYF. The CDR3 DNA sequence: TGTGCCAGCAGTTCGAAACCCTACAGGGGACTAGCCACTTACGAGCAGTACTTC.

This sequence joins TRBV3-1 and TRBJ1-5; D possibly corresponds to TRBD1 (6 bases). Trimming pared 5 bases from V and 4 bases from J, leaving 15 bases between. The germline V gene has CDR1 LGHDT and CDR2 YNNKEL (reference sequence). The CDR3 loop spans 15 amino acids. CDR3 in DNA: TGTGCCAGCAGCGCAGGGGAAAACTCAAATCAGCCCCAGCATTTT. It yields the protein CASSAGENSNQPQHF.

The V gene is TRBV5-1, the J gene TRBJ1-3; D ambiguous. Germline V gene data show CDR1 as SGHRS and CDR2 as YFSETQ. Trimming shortened V by 3 bases and J by 4 bases, and 14 bases separated the two germline ends. CDR3 length: 15 residues. The CDR3 DNA reads as TGCGCCAGCAGCTCCCCCTTCGGGGAAGGAAACACCATATATTTT. Protein sequence: CASSSPFGEGNTIYF. The full variable domain, with the rest looked up from reference TRBV5-1 and TRBJ1-3, is KAGVTQTPRYLIKTRGQQVTLSCSPISGHRSVSWYQQTPGQGLQFLFEYFSETQRNKGNFPGRFSGRQFSNSRSEMNVSTLELGDSALYLCASSSPFGEGNTIYFGEGSWLTVV.

The chain links TRBV12-3 or TRBV12-4 to TRBJ2-5; TRBD1 matches 7 bases. The V gene end was trimmed by 3 bases and the J gene end by 4 bases; junction bases not matched to a gene: 8. The CDR3 spans 15 residues. The CDR3 sequence is CASSFFGAGGETQYF. DNA of the CDR3: TGTGCCAGCAGTTTTTTTGGGGCAGGGGGAGAGACCCAGTACTTC.

The chain recombines TRBV3-1 with TRBJ2-2; either TRBD1 or TRBD2 may fit D (6 bases each). The CDR3 length is 15 residues. V gave up 1 base and J gave up 7 bases, with 13 bases separating them. CDR1 is LGHDT and CDR2 is YNNKEL in the germline V gene (reference sequence). The CDR3 region has the DNA TGTGCCAGCAGCCAAGTCGGGGGCTCCGGCGGGGAGCTGTTTTTT. It codes for CASSQVGGSGGELFF.

In this sample, this clonotype turned up many times. This sequence joins TRBV5-1 and TRBJ1-2; 7 bases agree with TRBD1. CDR1 and CDR2 from the germline V gene are SGHRS and YFSETQ. V lost 0 bases to trimming and J lost 8 bases; unmatched junction nucleotides: 4. The CDR3 sequence is 13 residues long. The chain's CDR3 is CASSLGGTAGYTF. The CDR3, as DNA: TGCGCCAGCAGCTTGGGTGGGACAGCCGGCTACACCTTC.

V usage is TRBV21-1 and J usage is TRBJ2-7; the listed D gene, TRBD2, was not tested against the DNA. TRBV21-1 is a documented pseudogene. The CDR3 is 16 amino acids. CDR3 amino acids: CASSARSPGWRVEQYF. CDR3 in DNA: TGTGCCAGCAGCGCCCGATCCCCAGGGTGGAGGGTCGAGCAGTACTTC.

This clonotype has just a few counts. V is TRBV10-2 and J is TRBJ2-3; possible D gene TRBD1, 6 bases. The CDR3 consists of 16 residues. V lost 0 bases, J lost 5 bases, and 15 bases lay in between. CDR1 and CDR2 from the germline V gene are WSHSY and SAAADI. CDR3: CASSESFQGIQDTQYF. The CDR3 coding sequence is TGCGCCAGCAGTGAGTCCTTTCAGGGGATTCAAGATACGCAGTATTTT.

This clonotype turned up a few times. V usage is TRBV27 and J usage is TRBJ1-1; D gene ambiguous. The V end was cut by 5 bases, the J end by 4 bases, with 11 bases between. This CDR3 is 13 amino acids long. Per the germline V gene, CDR1 is MNHEY and CDR2 is SMNVEV (reference sequence). The DNA of the CDR3 is TGTGCCAGCAGTAACCAACGGATCACTGAAGCTTTCTTT. It specifies CASSNQRITEAFF.

This clonotype was observed a few times. The chain combines TRBV9 with TRBJ2-3; D call uncertain. The germline V and J ends were trimmed by 3 bases and 4 bases, with 3 bases remaining between them. Germline CDR1 is SGDLS and CDR2 is YYNGEE. The CDR3 consists of 11 residues. In nucleotides, the CDR3 is TGTGCCAGCAGCGCGGCAGATACGCAGTATTTT. Protein sequence: CASSAADTQYF.

This clonotype was counted between two and nine times. The CDR3 region is CSAPAARGRNEQFF. The DNA for the CDR3 is TGCAGTGCTCCAGCCGCTCGAGGGAGGAATGAGCAGTTCTTC. The chain joins TRBV20-1 to TRBJ2-1, with D possibly being TRBD2 (6 bases). V was trimmed by 5 bases and J by 7 bases, leaving 18 bases between them. Germline V CDR1 and CDR2: DFQATT, SNEGSKA (reference sequence). CDR3 size: 14 residues.

Only a few counts were recorded for this clonotype. This sequence joins TRBV12-3 or TRBV12-4 and TRBJ2-3; 9 bases map to TRBD2. V lost 5 bases and J lost 1; bases outside the gene matches: 7. The CDR3 totals 16 residues. CDR3: CASSGEREVGTDTQYF. CDR3 DNA: TGTGCCAGCAGTGGGGAGCGGGAGGTCGGCACAGATACGCAGTATTTT.

This clonotype was observed a handful of times. The rearrangement links TRBV7-2 to TRBJ2-5; TRBD1 might be the D (6 bases). There are 17 residues in the CDR3. Germline V gives CDR1 SGHTA, CDR2 FQGNSA. V gave up 5 bases and J gave up 1 base, with 20 bases separating them. The CDR3 sequence is CASSLRGGLSPQETQYF. The CDR3 DNA reads TGTGCCAGCAGCCTTCGAGGGGGATTATCACCCCAAGAGACCCAGTACTTC.

The chain carries TRBV6-1 and TRBJ1-1; tentatively, D is TRBD1 (6 bases). Between the trimmed V and J ends, which lost 7 bases and 5 bases, there was a span of 14 bases. Germline CDR1 MNHNS, CDR2 SASEGT. The CDR3 is 13 residues long. CDR3 sequence (DNA): TGTGCCAGCAACCAGGGGATTGCGACTGAAGCTTTCTTT. It encodes CASNQGIATEAFF.